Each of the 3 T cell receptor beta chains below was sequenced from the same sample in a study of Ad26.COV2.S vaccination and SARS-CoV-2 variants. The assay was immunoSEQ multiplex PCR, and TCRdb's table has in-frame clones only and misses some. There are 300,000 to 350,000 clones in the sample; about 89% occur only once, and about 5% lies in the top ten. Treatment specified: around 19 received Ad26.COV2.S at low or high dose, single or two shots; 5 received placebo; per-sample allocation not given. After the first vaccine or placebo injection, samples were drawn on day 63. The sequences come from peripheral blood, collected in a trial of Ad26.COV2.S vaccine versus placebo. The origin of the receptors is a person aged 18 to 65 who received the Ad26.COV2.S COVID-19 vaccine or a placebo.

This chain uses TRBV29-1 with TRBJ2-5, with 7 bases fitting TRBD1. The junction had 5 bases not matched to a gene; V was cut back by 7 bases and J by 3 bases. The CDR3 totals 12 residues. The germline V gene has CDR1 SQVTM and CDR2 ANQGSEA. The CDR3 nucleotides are TGCAGCGGTGTAACAGGGGAAGAGACCCAGTACTTC. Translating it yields CSGVTGEETQYF.

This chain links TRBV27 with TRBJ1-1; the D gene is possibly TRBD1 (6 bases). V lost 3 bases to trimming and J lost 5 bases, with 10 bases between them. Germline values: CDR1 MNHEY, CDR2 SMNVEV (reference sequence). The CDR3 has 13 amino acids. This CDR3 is CASSLGAGTEAFF. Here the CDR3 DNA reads TGTGCCAGCAGTTTGGGGGCCGGGACTGAAGCTTTCTTT.

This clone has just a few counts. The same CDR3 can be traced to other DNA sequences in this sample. CDR3 sequence: CASSLQGNTEAFF. CDR3 nucleotides: TGTGCCAGCAGCCTACAGGGGAACACTGAAGCTTTCTTT. The gene calls are TRBV2 and TRBJ1-1; tentatively, D is TRBD1 (6 bases). This CDR3 is 13 amino acids long. Trimming cost V 6 bases and J 1 base, with 9 bases left between them. CDR1 and CDR2 from the germline V gene are SNHLY and FYNNEI.